This T cell receptor beta chain is from a study of OX40 agonist ivuxolimab in advanced cancers. Some clones are missing from TCRdb's copy, which holds only in-frame ones; the method was immunoSEQ multiplex PCR. The data show some 140,000 clones, 85% to 95% seen once. The sequence came from an adult with an advanced solid tumor such as melanoma, head and neck, liver or kidney cancer. Material: CD4+ or CD8+ T cells sorted from blood, obtained in a trial of the OX40 agonist ivuxolimab.

CDR3 amino acids: CASSEGVQGYGYTF. The DNA for the CDR3 is TGTGCCAGCAGTGAGGGTGTCCAAGGCTATGGCTACACCTTC. V gene TRBV2 combines with J gene TRBJ1-2, with D unresolved. Trimming shortened V by 3 bases and J by 4 bases, and 12 bases separated the two germline ends. The CDR3 runs to 14 residues. Germline V gene sequence: CDR1 SNHLY, CDR2 FYNNEI. Based on the CDR3 plus reference TRBV2 and TRBJ1-2, the full variable domain is EPEVTQTPSHQVTQMGQEVILRCVPISNHLYFYWYRQILGQKVEFLVSFYNNEISEKSEIFDDQFSVERPDGSNFTLKIRSTKLEDSAMYFCASSEGVQGYGYTFGSGTRLTVV.